This T cell receptor (beta chain) was sequenced during a study of blood T cells in healthy people across ages. Study context: Template-switching capture recovered about one barcoded beta molecule per two T cells. General study points: Diversity figures derived from one million T cells were judged to underestimate the true value. In long-lived donors, naive CD4+ cell counts and diversity exceeded those of aged donors.

Looked up from germline, CDR1 is MNHNS and CDR2 is SASEGT. V gave up 3 bases and J gave up 0 bases, with 9 bases separating them. CDR3 length: 15 residues. Alongside a J-beta primer mix, a sample-barcoded 5' primer served in a second PCR lasting roughly 6 to 11 cycles. Researchers report that a template-switch adaptor with 12 random nucleotides tagged each cDNA molecule. TCRdb re-called the 5' RACE reads through MiXCR, storing one row per CDR3 protein. Of roughly 1.4 million distinct CDR3 sequences listed, approximately 60% were seen once; the top ten hold 6.5% to 8.5%. Of note for this clonotype: As yet, its antigen is unknown.

This TCR was sampled from a man aged 18 to 29 in good health. The rearrangement links TRBV6-1 to TRBJ2-4; the D gene is possibly TRBD2 (6 bases). Sequenced input: blood. The chain's CDR3 is CASSDGGLAKNIQYF. The CDR3 region has the DNA TGTGCCAGCAGTGACGGGGGACTAGCCAAAAACATTCAGTACTTC.